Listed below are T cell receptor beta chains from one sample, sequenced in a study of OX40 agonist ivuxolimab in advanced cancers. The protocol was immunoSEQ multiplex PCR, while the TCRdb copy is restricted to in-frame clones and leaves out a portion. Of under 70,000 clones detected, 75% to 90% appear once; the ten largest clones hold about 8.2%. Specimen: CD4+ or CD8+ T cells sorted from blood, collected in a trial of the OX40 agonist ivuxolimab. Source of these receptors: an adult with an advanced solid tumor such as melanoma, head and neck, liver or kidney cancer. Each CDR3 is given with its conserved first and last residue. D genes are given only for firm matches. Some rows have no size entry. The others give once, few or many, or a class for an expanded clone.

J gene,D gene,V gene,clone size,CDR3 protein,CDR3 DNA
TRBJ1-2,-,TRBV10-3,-,CAISDAQRGYTF,TGTGCCATCAGTGACGCGCAGCGCGGCTACACCTTC
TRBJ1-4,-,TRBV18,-,CASSPSTTGEKLFF,TGTGCCAGCTCACCTTCCACAACTGGGGAAAAACTGTTTTTT
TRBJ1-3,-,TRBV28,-,CASMRPGSSGNTIYF,TGTGCCAGCATGAGGCCAGGGAGCTCTGGAAACACCATATATTTT
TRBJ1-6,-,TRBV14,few,CASSLGRTKNSYNSPLHF,TGTGCCAGCAGTCTTGGGAGGACGAAGAACTCCTATAATTCACCCCTCCACTTT
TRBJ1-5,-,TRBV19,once,CASSSQGRGQPQHF,TGTGCCAGTAGTTCGCAGGGCAGAGGTCAGCCCCAGCATTTT
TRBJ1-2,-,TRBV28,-,CASSRDNYGYTF,TGTGCCAGCTCCCGCGATAACTATGGCTACACCTTC
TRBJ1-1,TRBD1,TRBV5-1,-,CASRRTGEGTEAFF,TGCGCCAGCCGACGGACAGGGGAAGGCACTGAAGCTTTCTTT
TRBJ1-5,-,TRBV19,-,CASSIETPIYPQHF,TGTGCCAGTAGTATTGAGACACCGATCTATCCCCAGCATTTT
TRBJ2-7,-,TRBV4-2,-,CASSQDYEQYF,TGTGCCAGCAGCCAAGATTACGAGCAGTACTTC
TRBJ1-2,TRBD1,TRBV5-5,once,CASSLGQGEGGYTF,TGTGCCAGCAGCCTGGGACAGGGTGAGGGTGGCTACACCTTC
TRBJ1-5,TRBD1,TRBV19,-,CASSTGTGIQPQHF,TGTGCCAGTAGTACCGGGACAGGAATTCAGCCCCAGCATTTT
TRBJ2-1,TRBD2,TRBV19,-,CASSRTSGGLGEQFF,TGTGCCAGTAGTCGGACTAGCGGGGGACTTGGTGAGCAGTTCTTC
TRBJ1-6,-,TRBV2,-,CASSERPGDNSPLHF,TGTGCCAGCAGTGAACGCCCAGGCGATAATTCACCCCTCCACTTT
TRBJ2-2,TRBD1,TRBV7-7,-,CASSTTGVNTGELFF,TGTGCCAGCAGCACGACAGGGGTGAACACCGGGGAGCTGTTTTTT